The subject of this entry is one T cell receptor (beta chain). In its sample, this clone was seen a few times. Which antigen it targets is not known. Base qualities are not at hand, and no much larger clone is one base apart. The High Capacity cDNA Reverse Transcription Kit was used to reverse transcribe all of the isolated RNA, meaning that expressed TCRB transcripts were what got sequenced. Deep immunoSEQ sequencing was applied to naive, central memory and regulatory T cell samples, giving an average of about 3.6 million total reads per sample. After sorted cells were lysed in RLT buffer, RNA was extracted with DNase-treated RNeasy Micro or Mini kits, with the choice depending on cell number. Each cell subset was processed on its own to prevent cross-contamination, while patient and healthy donor samples were processed together. The immunoSEQ multiplex PCR was used to amplify TCRB sequences from cDNA, generating 87-bp fragments that spanned the CDR3 region. The amplicons were sequenced using the Illumina HiSeq platform. The study's processing was this. Synthetic template baselines were used to correct PCR bias computationally, reads within Hamming distance 2 were collapsed, and singletons that could not be merged were discarded. Reads were aligned against IMGT so that V, D and J genes, CDR3 length and insertions or deletions at six rearrangement sites could be assigned. Within each subset, clonotype counts were normalized to the number of sorted cells before true diversity and Gini coefficients were calculated with the tcR R package. The overlap coefficient, calculated on TCRB nucleotide sequences, was used to measure repertoire sharing. Out-of-frame TCRB sequences from naive cells were analyzed as a proxy for the pre-selection repertoire. TCRdb retrieved this table from immuneACCESS and kept in-frame rearrangements only. Not all clones are present; in checked studies, unresolved V genes account for under half, and no reason is known for the remainder. That table furnishes V, J and clone size, whereas the DNA furnished D and trimming. For this sample there are hundreds of thousands of clones; around an eighth appear just once. 0.02% to 0.025% of the sample belongs to the ten largest clones.

The data derive from a study of beta chain features in type 1 diabetes (dated by TCRdb to 2017 to 2018). Concerning the study at large: Mean age, gender distribution, total cell number and subset yield did not differ between patients and healthy donors. Across all samples, fewer than 130 million sorted cells were examined, and cell number per subset correlated strongly with RNA yield. Naive and central memory subsets were obtained from all 30 or so donors, but regulatory and stem cell-like memory subsets were isolated from only 8 patients and about 8 healthy donors. The study compared the TCRB repertoires of sorted circulating CD4+ T cell subsets in recently diagnosed type 1 diabetes patients with those in matched healthy donors.

The research as a whole found: Sequencing cDNA rather than genomic DNA could over-represent highly expressing activated cells, although activation and CD3 levels did not differ between groups. Only small numbers of individuals were included in the HLA sub-analyses, which left unresolved whether HLA type had any influence on TCRB rearrangement. Type 1 diabetes patients showed a moderate but significant shortening of TCRB CDR3 length in all four CD4+ subsets. Patients with type 1 diabetes made fewer insertions and deleted more nucleotides at VDJ recombination sites, implying thymic rearrangement abnormalities. Naive, central memory and regulatory TCRB repertoires appeared more similar among patients than among healthy donors. PCR might favor shorter templates, but patient and control samples were amplified and corrected together, so any skew would affect both groups equally.

Trimming removed 3 bases from V and 9 bases from J; the gene matches leave 11 bases unexplained. The CDR3 holds 16 amino acids from the cysteine to the phenylalanine. Only the CDR3 DNA stays, 48 bases, in frame from base 1. According to the germline V gene, CDR1 reads SGDLS and CDR2 reads YYNGEE. A single peripheral blood draw of approximately 120 mL on average was collected from each donor into heparinised tubes. Naive, central memory, regulatory and stem cell-like memory CD4+ T cells were sorted on a BD FACSAria II using a panel including CD45RO, CCR7, CD25, CD127, CD95 and CD27. A purity above 95% was achieved for all sorted populations. Right away, PBMCs were isolated by Lymphoprep density gradient centrifugation and were stained directly, with no culture step. Samples were stained and sorted in pairs, with one healthy donor and one patient per experiment, so that batch effects were minimized.

The specimen was naive CD4+ T cells from blood. The cell subset or site label, read with the paper, signifies: true naive CD4+ T cells. The TCR originated in a young man with type 1 diabetes. In this chain, TRBV9 is recombined with TRBJ2-1; TRBD2 lines up with 11 middle nucleotides. CDR3 reads: CASSEIAGGPFGEQFF. The DNA is TGTGCCAGCAGCGAGATAGCGGGGGGGCCCTTTGGTGAGCAGTTCTTC.